This T cell receptor (beta chain) was captured in a study of cytomegalovirus exposure and HLA in healthy donors. As for this clone: Its antigen remains unknown.

The germline CDR1 and CDR2 sequences are GTSNPN and SVGIG (reference sequence). V was pared by 0 bases and J by 7 bases, with 12 bases between. The CDR3 is 13 residues long. Study findings and constraints: It was only CMV serostatus that was available as immune exposure information. TCR beta V- and J-gene trimming, according to a later analysis, was linked to a missense DCLRE1C variant. Specificity for CMV antigens was confirmed in vitro for three of the CMV-associated chains.

The PCR contained 60 Vbeta and 13 Jbeta primers. The method was immunoSEQ multiplex PCR; TCRdb's version includes in-frame clones alone and lacks a portion of them. The sample yields about 110,000 clones, 82% seen once. The clonotype was recovered from a man aged 30 to 39 in good health and CMV-seropositive. The rearrangement uses TRBV30 and TRBJ2-5, with D possibly matching TRBD1 (5 bases). The sample taken for sequencing was PBMCs. The CDR3 DNA sequence: TGTGCCTGGAGTGTACGGGTAGGGGTGACCCAGTACTTC. Protein sequence: CAWSVRVGVTQYF.